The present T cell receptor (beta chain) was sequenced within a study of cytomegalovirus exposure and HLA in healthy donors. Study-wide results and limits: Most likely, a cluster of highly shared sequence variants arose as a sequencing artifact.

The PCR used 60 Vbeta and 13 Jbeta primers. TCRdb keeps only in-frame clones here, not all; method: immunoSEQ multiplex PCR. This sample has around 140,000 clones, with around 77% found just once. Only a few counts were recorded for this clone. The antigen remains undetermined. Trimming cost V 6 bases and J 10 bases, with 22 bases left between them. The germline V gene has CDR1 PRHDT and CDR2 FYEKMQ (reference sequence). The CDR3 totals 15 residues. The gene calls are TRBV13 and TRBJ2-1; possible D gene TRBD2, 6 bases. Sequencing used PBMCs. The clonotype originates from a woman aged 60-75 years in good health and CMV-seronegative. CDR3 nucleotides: TGTGCCAGCAGAGTTACCGGAGGGGTAATTGGGGAGCAGTTCTTC. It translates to CASRVTGGVIGEQFF.